The clone carrying this T cell receptor (beta chain) was observed a few times. Its antigen is currently unknown. The record originates from a study of Ad26.COV2.S vaccination and SARS-CoV-2 variants. The wider study: Intramuscularly, Ad26.COV2.S was given either once or twice, 56 days apart. Study observations and caveats: For non-spike TCRs, breadth in vaccine recipients resembled that in placebo recipients. Spike-specific responses of CD8+ and CD4+ T cells were reported to display substantial breadth after vaccination.

Noted treatment: 19 received Ad26.COV2.S at low or high dose, single or two shots; 5 received placebo; per-sample allocation not given. At day 63 after the first vaccine or placebo injection, samples were drawn. Adults aged 18-55 years in Boston included the donor. Per germline, CDR1 LNHDA and CDR2 SQIVND (reference sequence). Trimming cost V 5 bases and J 0 bases, with 7 bases left between them. The CDR3 runs 13 residues. Using immunoSEQ multiplex PCR, the repertoire was profiled, and TCRdb retains in-frame clones only, with some absent. The data show some 330,000 clones, with under 90% seen just once and roughly 6% held by the top ten.

The sequence was collected from a person between 18 and 60 years old who received the Ad26.COV2.S COVID-19 vaccine or a placebo. The rearrangement links TRBV19 to TRBJ1-1; D remains ambiguous. Sequencing was performed on peripheral blood, taken in a trial of Ad26.COV2.S vaccine versus placebo. The CDR3 here is CASSSTVNTEAFF. The CDR3 DNA is TGTGCCAGTAGTTCTACAGTGAACACTGAAGCTTTCTTT. Filled out from reference TRBV19 and TRBJ1-1, the complete variable domain reads DGGITQSPKYLFRKEGQNVTLSCEQNLNHDAMYWYRQDPGQGLRLIYYSQIVNDFQKGDIAEGYSVSREKKESFPLTVTSAQKNPTAFYLCASSSTVNTEAFFGQGTRLTVV.